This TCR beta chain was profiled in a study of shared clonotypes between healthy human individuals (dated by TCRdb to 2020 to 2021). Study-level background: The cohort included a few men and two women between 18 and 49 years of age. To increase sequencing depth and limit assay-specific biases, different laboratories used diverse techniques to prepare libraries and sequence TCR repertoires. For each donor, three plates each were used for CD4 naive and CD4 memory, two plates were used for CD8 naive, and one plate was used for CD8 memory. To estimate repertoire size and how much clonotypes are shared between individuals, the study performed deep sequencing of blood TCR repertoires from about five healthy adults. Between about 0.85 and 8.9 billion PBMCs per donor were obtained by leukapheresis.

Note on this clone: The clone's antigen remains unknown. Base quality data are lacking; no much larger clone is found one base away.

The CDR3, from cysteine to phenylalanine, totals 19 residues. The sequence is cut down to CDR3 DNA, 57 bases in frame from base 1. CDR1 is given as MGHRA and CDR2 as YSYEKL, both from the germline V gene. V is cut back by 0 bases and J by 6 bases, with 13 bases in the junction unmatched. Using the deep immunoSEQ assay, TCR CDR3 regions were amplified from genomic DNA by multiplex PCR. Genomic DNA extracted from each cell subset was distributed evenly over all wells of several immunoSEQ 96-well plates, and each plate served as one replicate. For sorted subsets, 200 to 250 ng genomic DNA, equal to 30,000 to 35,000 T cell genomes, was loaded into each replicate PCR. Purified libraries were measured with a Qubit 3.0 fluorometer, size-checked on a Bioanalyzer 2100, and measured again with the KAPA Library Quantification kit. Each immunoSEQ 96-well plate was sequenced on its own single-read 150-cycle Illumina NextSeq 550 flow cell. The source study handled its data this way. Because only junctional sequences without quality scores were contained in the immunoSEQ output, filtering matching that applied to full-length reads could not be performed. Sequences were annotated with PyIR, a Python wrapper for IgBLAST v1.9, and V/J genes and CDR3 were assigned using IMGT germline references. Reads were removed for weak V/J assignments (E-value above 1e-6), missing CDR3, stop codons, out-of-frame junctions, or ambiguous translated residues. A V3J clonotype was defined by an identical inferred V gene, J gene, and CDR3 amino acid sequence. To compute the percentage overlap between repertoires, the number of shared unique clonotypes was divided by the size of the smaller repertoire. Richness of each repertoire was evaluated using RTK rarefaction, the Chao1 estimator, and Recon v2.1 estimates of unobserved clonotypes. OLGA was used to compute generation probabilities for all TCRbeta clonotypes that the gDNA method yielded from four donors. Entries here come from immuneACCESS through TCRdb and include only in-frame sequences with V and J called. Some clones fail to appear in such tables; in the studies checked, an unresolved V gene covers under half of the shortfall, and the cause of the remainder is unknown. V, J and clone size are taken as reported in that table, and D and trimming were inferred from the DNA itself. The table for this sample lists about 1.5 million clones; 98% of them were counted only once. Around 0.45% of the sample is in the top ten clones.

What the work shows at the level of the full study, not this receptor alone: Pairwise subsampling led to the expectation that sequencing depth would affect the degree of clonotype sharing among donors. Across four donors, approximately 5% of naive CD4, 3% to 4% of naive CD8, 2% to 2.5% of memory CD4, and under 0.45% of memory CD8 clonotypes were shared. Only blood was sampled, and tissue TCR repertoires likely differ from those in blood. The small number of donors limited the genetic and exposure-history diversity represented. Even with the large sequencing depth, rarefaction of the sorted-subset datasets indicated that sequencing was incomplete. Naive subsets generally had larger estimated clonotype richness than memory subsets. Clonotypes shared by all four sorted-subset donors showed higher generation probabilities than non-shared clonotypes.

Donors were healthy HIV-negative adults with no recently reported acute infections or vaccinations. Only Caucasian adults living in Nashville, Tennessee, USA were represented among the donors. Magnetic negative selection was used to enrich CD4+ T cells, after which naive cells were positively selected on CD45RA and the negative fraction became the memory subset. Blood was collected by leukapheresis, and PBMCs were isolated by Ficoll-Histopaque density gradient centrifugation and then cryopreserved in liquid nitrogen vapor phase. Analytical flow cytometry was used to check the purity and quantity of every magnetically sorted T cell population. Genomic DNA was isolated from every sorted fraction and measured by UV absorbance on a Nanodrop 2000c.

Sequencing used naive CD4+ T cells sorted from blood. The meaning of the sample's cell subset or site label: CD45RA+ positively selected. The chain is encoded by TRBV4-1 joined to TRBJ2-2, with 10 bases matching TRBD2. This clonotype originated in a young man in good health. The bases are TGCGCCAGCAGCCAAGATCTAAGGTCCCCTAGCGGGAGTTCCGGGGAGCTGTTTTTT. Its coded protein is CASSQDLRSPSGSSGELFF.